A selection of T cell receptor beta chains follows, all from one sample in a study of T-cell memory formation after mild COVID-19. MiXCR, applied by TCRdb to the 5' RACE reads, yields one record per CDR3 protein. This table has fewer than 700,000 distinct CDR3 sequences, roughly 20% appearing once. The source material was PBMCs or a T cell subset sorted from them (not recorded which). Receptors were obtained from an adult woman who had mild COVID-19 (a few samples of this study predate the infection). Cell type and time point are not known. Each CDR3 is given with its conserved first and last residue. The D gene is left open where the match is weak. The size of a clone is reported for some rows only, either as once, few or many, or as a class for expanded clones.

cdr3_nt: TGTGCCACCAGCACAGGGGGCACAGATACGCAGTATTTT; cdr3_aa: CATSTGGTDTQYF; v_call: TRBV15; clone_size: few; d_call: NA; j_call: TRBJ2-3
cdr3_nt: TGTGCCAGCAGCGATTCCGGGACAGGTAATGAGCAGTTCTTC; cdr3_aa: CASSDSGTGNEQFF; v_call: TRBV9; clone_size: NA; d_call: TRBD1; j_call: TRBJ2-1
cdr3_nt: TGTGCCAGCAGGTCATTAGGCGGGGCCGCCTACGAGCAGTACTTC; cdr3_aa: CASRSLGGAAYEQYF; v_call: TRBV2; clone_size: NA; d_call: NA; j_call: TRBJ2-7
cdr3_nt: TGTGCCAGCAGCGTAGCTGGACTAGCCGACACCTACAATGAGCAGTTCTTC; cdr3_aa: CASSVAGLADTYNEQFF; v_call: TRBV9; clone_size: few; d_call: TRBD2; j_call: TRBJ2-1
cdr3_nt: TGTGCCAGCAGACAGGGTTCGATTAATGAAAAACTGTTTTTT; cdr3_aa: CASRQGSINEKLFF; v_call: TRBV12-3/TRBV12-4; clone_size: NA; d_call: NA; j_call: TRBJ1-4
cdr3_nt: TGTGCCAGCAGCTTAGACAGGTCCCATTCACCCCTCCACTTT; cdr3_aa: CASSLDRSHSPLHF; v_call: TRBV7-9; clone_size: NA; d_call: NA; j_call: TRBJ1-6
cdr3_nt: TGTGCCAGCAAGGGACAGGGGACCTCCAATGAGCAGTTCTTC; cdr3_aa: CASKGQGTSNEQFF; v_call: TRBV2; clone_size: NA; d_call: TRBD1; j_call: TRBJ2-1
cdr3_nt: TGTGCCAGCAGTGAGTACAGCTCTGGGGCCAACGTCCTGACTTTC; cdr3_aa: CASSEYSSGANVLTF; v_call: TRBV25-1; clone_size: few; d_call: NA; j_call: TRBJ2-6
cdr3_nt: TGCAGTGCTAGAGATTTCCTAGCGGGAGTAGGCAGTTTCGCAGATACGCAGTATTTT; cdr3_aa: CSARDFLAGVGSFADTQYF; v_call: TRBV20-1; clone_size: few; d_call: TRBD2; j_call: TRBJ2-3
cdr3_nt: TGTGCCAGCAGTTACTCCCGAGCGGAAACCACAGATACGCAGTATTTT; cdr3_aa: CASSYSRAETTDTQYF; v_call: TRBV6-2/TRBV6-3; clone_size: NA; d_call: NA; j_call: TRBJ2-3
cdr3_nt: TGCGCCAGCAGCCCGGGACTAGCGGGTGGGAGTGGTTCCTACAATGAGCAGTTCTTC; cdr3_aa: CASSPGLAGGSGSYNEQFF; v_call: TRBV5-1; clone_size: once; d_call: TRBD2; j_call: TRBJ2-1
cdr3_nt: TGTGCCAGCGGGAACGGAAGGGTCGGGTTAGATACGCAGTATTTT; cdr3_aa: CASGNGRVGLDTQYF; v_call: TRBV2; clone_size: NA; d_call: NA; j_call: TRBJ2-3
cdr3_nt: TGCGCCAGCAGCCAAGATCGAACAGGGAGGAGGGATGGCTACACCTTC; cdr3_aa: CASSQDRTGRRDGYTF; v_call: TRBV4-1; clone_size: few; d_call: NA; j_call: TRBJ1-2
cdr3_nt: TGTGCCAGCAGCCCAGGACCTTTTGGGGAAAATGAGCAGTTCTTC; cdr3_aa: CASSPGPFGENEQFF; v_call: TRBV7-3; clone_size: NA; d_call: NA; j_call: TRBJ2-1
cdr3_nt: TGCGCCAGCAGCCAGCCAGACAGAGTCTATGGCTACACCTTC; cdr3_aa: CASSQPDRVYGYTF; v_call: TRBV4-1; clone_size: NA; d_call: NA; j_call: TRBJ1-2
cdr3_nt: TGTGCCAGCAGTTTTTGGGGCATCGGGGAAAGGCCTTACGAGCAGTACTTC; cdr3_aa: CASSFWGIGERPYEQYF; v_call: TRBV27; clone_size: few; d_call: NA; j_call: TRBJ2-7
cdr3_nt: TGTGCCAGCAGTTACTCGACCGGGGAGCGGAACACCATATATTTT; cdr3_aa: CASSYSTGERNTIYF; v_call: TRBV6-5; clone_size: NA; d_call: NA; j_call: TRBJ1-3
cdr3_nt: TGTGCCAGCAGCCAACGTATTTACGAGCAGTACTTC; cdr3_aa: CASSQRIYEQYF; v_call: TRBV3-1; clone_size: many; d_call: NA; j_call: TRBJ2-7
cdr3_nt: TGTGCCAGCAGTGACGCATCCTACGAGCAGTACTTC; cdr3_aa: CASSDASYEQYF; v_call: TRBV9; clone_size: few; d_call: NA; j_call: TRBJ2-7
cdr3_nt: TGCAGTGCTGAGACTAGCGGGGGCTCCTACAATGAGCAGTTCTTC; cdr3_aa: CSAETSGGSYNEQFF; v_call: TRBV20-1; clone_size: NA; d_call: TRBD2; j_call: TRBJ2-1
cdr3_nt: TGTGCCAGCAAGAGACAGGGGGCTGCTCCTCCCTACGAGCAGTACTTC; cdr3_aa: CASKRQGAAPPYEQYF; v_call: TRBV27; clone_size: few; d_call: TRBD1; j_call: TRBJ2-7
cdr3_nt: TGTGCCAGCAGTTTGCAGGGGGTAGATCAGTATTTT; cdr3_aa: CASSLQGVDQYF; v_call: TRBV27; clone_size: NA; d_call: TRBD1; j_call: TRBJ2-3
cdr3_nt: TGTGCCAGCAGCTTAGGGCCAGGATCCTACAATGAGCAGTTCTTC; cdr3_aa: CASSLGPGSYNEQFF; v_call: TRBV7-9; clone_size: NA; d_call: NA; j_call: TRBJ2-1
cdr3_nt: TGTGCCAGCAGCTTAACAGGGAGGTGGACCTTC; cdr3_aa: CASSLTGRWTF; v_call: TRBV7-9; clone_size: NA; d_call: NA; j_call: TRBJ1-2
cdr3_nt: TGTGCCAGCAGCCTAGGGGTACCGGACACTGAAGCTTTCTTT; cdr3_aa: CASSLGVPDTEAFF; v_call: TRBV12-3/TRBV12-4; clone_size: few; d_call: NA; j_call: TRBJ1-1
cdr3_nt: TGTGCCAGCAGTTTATCGTACACCGGGGAGCTGTTTTTT; cdr3_aa: CASSLSYTGELFF; v_call: TRBV27; clone_size: NA; d_call: NA; j_call: TRBJ2-2
cdr3_nt: TGTGCCAGCAGTTTCGGACAGGGGAACAATGAGCAGTTCTTC; cdr3_aa: CASSFGQGNNEQFF; v_call: TRBV12-3/TRBV12-4; clone_size: few; d_call: TRBD1; j_call: TRBJ2-1
cdr3_nt: TGCGCCAGCAGCTCCGGGGGGTCCAGCTCCTACGAGCAGTACTTC; cdr3_aa: CASSSGGSSSYEQYF; v_call: TRBV5-1; clone_size: few; d_call: TRBD2; j_call: TRBJ2-7
cdr3_nt: TGTGCCAGCAGCGTCGGGACACCACATTCACCCCTCCACTTT; cdr3_aa: CASSVGTPHSPLHF; v_call: TRBV3-1; clone_size: NA; d_call: NA; j_call: TRBJ1-6
cdr3_nt: TGTGCCAGCAGCTTAACCGGCTCCACAGATACGCAGTATTTT; cdr3_aa: CASSLTGSTDTQYF; v_call: TRBV7-3; clone_size: many; d_call: NA; j_call: TRBJ2-3
cdr3_nt: TGTGCCAGCAGGCAGAGCGGGACGAACACCGGGGAGCTGTTTTTT; cdr3_aa: CASRQSGTNTGELFF; v_call: TRBV6-6; clone_size: NA; d_call: TRBD2; j_call: TRBJ2-2
cdr3_nt: TGCAGTGCTAGAGATAGGCGCCTAGCGGGAGTTGGGGAGACCCAGTACTTC; cdr3_aa: CSARDRRLAGVGETQYF; v_call: TRBV20-1; clone_size: NA; d_call: TRBD2; j_call: TRBJ2-5
cdr3_nt: TGTGCCAGCAGGAGGACTAGCGGGACCCAAGAGACCCAGTACTTC; cdr3_aa: CASRRTSGTQETQYF; v_call: TRBV7-2; clone_size: NA; d_call: TRBD2; j_call: TRBJ2-5
cdr3_nt: TGTGCCTGGAGTGTACCCTGGGCCTACGAGCAGTACTTC; cdr3_aa: CAWSVPWAYEQYF; v_call: TRBV30; clone_size: few; d_call: NA; j_call: TRBJ2-7
cdr3_nt: TGTGCCAGCAGCGAAACCGACAGTTACAATGAGCAGTTCTTC; cdr3_aa: CASSETDSYNEQFF; v_call: TRBV6-4; clone_size: NA; d_call: NA; j_call: TRBJ2-1
cdr3_nt: TGTGCCAGCAGCTTACATTGGCAGACCGCCGAAGAGCAGTACTTC; cdr3_aa: CASSLHWQTAEEQYF; v_call: TRBV7-9; clone_size: NA; d_call: NA; j_call: TRBJ2-7
cdr3_nt: TGCGCCAGCAGCTTCCAGGGGGCGCGGACTGAAGCTTTCTTT; cdr3_aa: CASSFQGARTEAFF; v_call: TRBV5-1; clone_size: NA; d_call: TRBD1; j_call: TRBJ1-1
cdr3_nt: TGTGCCAGCAGCAGAGACGGACTAGCCAAAAACATTCAGTACTTC; cdr3_aa: CASSRDGLAKNIQYF; v_call: TRBV2; clone_size: NA; d_call: NA; j_call: TRBJ2-4
cdr3_nt: TGTGCCAGTAGAGTTCCCGGGACACCCCTATATGGCTACACCTTC; cdr3_aa: CASRVPGTPLYGYTF; v_call: TRBV19; clone_size: NA; d_call: NA; j_call: TRBJ1-2
cdr3_nt: TGCGCCAGCAGATCAGGGACAGGAGCTTACGAGCAGTACTTC; cdr3_aa: CASRSGTGAYEQYF; v_call: TRBV5-1; clone_size: few; d_call: TRBD1; j_call: TRBJ2-7